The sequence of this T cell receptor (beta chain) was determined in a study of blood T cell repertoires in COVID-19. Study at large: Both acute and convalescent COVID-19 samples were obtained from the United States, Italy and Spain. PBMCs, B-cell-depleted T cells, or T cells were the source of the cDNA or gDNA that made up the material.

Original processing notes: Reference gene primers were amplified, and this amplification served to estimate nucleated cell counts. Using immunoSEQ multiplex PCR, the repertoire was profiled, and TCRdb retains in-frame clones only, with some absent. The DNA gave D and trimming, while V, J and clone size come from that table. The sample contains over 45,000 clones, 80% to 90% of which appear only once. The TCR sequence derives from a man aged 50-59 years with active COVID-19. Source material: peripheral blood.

The CDR3 DNA reads as TGTGCCAGCAGCCCCCTAGCGGGGTCTCTCACAGATACGCAGTATTTT. Translated, it gives CASSPLAGSLTDTQYF. This chain joins TRBV7-2 and TRBJ2-3; TRBD2 agrees at 9 bases. V was clipped by 5 bases and J by 2 bases; unmatched bases: 8. Germline V CDR1 and CDR2: SGHTA, FQGNSA. The CDR3 runs 16 residues.